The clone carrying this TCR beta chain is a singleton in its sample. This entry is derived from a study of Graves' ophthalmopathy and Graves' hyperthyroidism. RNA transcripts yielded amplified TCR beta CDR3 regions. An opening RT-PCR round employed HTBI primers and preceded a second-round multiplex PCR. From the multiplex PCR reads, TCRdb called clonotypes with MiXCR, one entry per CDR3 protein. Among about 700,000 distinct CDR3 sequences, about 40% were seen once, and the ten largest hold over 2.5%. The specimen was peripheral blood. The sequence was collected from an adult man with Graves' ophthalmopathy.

The CDR3 DNA reads TGTGCCAGCAGTGAATTACCCCAACAAGAGACCCAGTACTTC. It translates to CASSELPQQETQYF. V is TRBV25-1 and J is TRBJ2-5; unclear D gene. Per germline, CDR1 MGHDK and CDR2 SYGVNS. The CDR3 has 14 amino acids. V was trimmed by 1 base and J by 2 bases, leaving 8 bases between them.